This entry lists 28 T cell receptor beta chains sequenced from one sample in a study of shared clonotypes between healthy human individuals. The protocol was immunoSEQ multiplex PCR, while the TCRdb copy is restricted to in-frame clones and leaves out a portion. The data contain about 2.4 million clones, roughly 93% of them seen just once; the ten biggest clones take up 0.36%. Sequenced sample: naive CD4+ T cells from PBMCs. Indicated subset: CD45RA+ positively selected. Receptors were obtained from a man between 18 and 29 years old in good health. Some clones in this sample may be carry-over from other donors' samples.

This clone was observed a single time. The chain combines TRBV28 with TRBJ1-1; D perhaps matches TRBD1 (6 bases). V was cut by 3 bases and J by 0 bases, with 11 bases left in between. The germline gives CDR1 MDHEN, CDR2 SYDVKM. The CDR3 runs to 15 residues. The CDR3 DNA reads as TGTGCCAGCAGTTTGTGGGGACACCTGAACACTGAAGCTTTCTTT. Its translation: CASSLWGHLNTEAFF.

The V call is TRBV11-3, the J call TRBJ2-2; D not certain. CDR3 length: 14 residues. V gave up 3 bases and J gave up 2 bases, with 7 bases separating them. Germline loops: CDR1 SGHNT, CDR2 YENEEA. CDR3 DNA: TGTGCCAGCAGCTTCTTGGCCAACACCGGGGAGCTGTTTTTT. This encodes CASSFLANTGELFF.

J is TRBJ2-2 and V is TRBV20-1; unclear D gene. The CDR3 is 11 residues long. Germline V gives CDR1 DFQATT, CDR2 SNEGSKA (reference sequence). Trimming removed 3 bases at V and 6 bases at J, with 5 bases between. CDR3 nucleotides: TGCAGTGCTAGTCAACCCGGGGAGCTGTTTTTT. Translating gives CSASQPGELFF.

The CDR3 DNA reads as TGTGCCAGCAGCTTAGAGGGGAGAGGGGGCTACACCTTC. Protein: CASSLEGRGGYTF. V usage is TRBV7-2 and J usage is TRBJ1-2, with D maybe TRBD1 (5 bases). In germline, CDR1 is SGHTA, CDR2 FQGNSA. Between the trimmed V and J ends, which lost 1 base and 8 bases, there was a span of 11 bases. This CDR3 is built from 13 residues.

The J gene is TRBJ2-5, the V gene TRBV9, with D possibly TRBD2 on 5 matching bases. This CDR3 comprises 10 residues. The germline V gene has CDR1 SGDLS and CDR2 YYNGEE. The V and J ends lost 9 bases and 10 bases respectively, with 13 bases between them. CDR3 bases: TGTGCCATCACGGAGGAGGACCAGTACTTC. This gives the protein CAITEEDQYF. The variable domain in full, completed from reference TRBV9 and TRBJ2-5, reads DSGVTQTPKHLITATGQRVTLRCSPRSGDLSVYWYQQSLDQGLQFLIQYYNGEERAKGNILERFSAQQFPDLHSELNLSSLELGDSALYFCAITEEDQYFGPGTRLLVL.

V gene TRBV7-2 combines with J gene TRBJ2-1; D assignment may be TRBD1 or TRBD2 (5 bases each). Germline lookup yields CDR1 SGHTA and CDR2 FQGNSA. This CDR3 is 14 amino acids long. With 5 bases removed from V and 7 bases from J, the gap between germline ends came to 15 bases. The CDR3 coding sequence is TGTGCCAGCAGCCCGTTGGGACGGTCAAATGAGCAGTTCTTC. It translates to CASSPLGRSNEQFF.

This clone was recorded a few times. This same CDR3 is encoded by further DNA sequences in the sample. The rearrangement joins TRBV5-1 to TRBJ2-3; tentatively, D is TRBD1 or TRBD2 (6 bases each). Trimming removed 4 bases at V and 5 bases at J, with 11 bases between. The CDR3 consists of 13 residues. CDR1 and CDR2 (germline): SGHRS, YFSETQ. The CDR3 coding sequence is TGCGCCAGCAGCCTGGAGGGGGTAGATACGCAGTATTTT. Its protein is CASSLEGVDTQYF.

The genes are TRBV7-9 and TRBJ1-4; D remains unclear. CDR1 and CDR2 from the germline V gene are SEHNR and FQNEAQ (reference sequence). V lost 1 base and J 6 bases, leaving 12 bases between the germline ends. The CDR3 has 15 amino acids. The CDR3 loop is CASSLVSRGDEKLFF. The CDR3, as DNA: TGTGCCAGCAGCTTAGTGTCCCGGGGTGATGAAAAACTGTTTTTT. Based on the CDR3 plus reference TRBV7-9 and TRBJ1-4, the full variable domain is DTGVSQNPRHKITKRGQNVTFRCDPISEHNRLYWYRQTLGQGPEFLTYFQNEAQLEKSRLLSDRFSAERPKGSFSTLEIQRTEQGDSAMYLCASSLVSRGDEKLFFGSGTQLSVL.

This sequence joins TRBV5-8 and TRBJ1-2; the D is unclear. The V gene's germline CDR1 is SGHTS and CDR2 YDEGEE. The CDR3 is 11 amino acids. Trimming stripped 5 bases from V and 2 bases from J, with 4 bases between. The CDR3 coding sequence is TGTGCCAGCAGTAGGAACTATGGCTACACCTTC. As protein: CASSRNYGYTF.

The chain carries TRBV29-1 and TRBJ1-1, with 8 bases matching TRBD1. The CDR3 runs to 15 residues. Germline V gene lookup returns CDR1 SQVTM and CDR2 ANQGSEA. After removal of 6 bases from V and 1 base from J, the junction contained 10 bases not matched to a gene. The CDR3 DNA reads TGCAGCGTCCGGGACAGGCACAGAGAGAACACTGAAGCTTTCTTT. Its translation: CSVRDRHRENTEAFF.

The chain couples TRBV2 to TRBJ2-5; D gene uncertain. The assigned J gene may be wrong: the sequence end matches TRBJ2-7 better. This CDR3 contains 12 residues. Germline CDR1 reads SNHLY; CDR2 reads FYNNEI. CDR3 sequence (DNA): TGTGCCAGCAGTGAAGTTGAGTACGAGCAGTACTTC. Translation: CASSEVEYEQYF.

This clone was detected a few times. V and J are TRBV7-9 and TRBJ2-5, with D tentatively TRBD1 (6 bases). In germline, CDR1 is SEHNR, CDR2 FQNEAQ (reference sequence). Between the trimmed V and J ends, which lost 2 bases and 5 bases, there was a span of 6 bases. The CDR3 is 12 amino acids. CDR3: CASSLQGETQYF. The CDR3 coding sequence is TGTGCCAGCAGCTTACAGGGGGAGACCCAGTACTTC.

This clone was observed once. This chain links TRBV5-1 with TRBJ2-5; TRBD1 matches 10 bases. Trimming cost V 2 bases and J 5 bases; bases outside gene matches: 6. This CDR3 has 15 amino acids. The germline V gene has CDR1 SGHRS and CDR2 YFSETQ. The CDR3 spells CASSFGDRGGETQYF. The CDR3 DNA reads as TGCGCCAGCAGCTTCGGGGACAGGGGAGGGGAGACCCAGTACTTC. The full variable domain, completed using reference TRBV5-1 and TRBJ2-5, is KAGVTQTPRYLIKTRGQQVTLSCSPISGHRSVSWYQQTPGQGLQFLFEYFSETQRNKGNFPGRFSGRQFSNSRSEMNVSTLELGDSALYLCASSFGDRGGETQYFGPGTRLLVL.

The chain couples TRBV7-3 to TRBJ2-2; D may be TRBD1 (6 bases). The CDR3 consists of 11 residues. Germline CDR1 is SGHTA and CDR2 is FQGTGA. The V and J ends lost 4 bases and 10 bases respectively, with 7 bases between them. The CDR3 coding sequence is TGTGCCAGCAGCTCGGGACAGGAGCTGTTTTTT. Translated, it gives CASSSGQELFF.

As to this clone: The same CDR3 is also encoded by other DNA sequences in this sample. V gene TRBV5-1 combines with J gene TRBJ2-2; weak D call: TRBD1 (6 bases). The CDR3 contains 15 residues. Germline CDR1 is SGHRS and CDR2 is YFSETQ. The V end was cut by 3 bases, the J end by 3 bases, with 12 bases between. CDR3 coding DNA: TGCGCCAGCAGCTCACAGGGTCGGGACACCGGGGAGCTGTTTTTT. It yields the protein CASSSQGRDTGELFF.

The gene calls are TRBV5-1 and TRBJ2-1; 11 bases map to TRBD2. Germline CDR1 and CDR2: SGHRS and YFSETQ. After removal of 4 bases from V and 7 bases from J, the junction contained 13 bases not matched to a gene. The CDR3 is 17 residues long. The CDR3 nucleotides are TGCGCCAGCAGCCACCCACTACTAGCGGGAGACATAAATGAGCAGTTCTTC. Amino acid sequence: CASSHPLLAGDINEQFF.

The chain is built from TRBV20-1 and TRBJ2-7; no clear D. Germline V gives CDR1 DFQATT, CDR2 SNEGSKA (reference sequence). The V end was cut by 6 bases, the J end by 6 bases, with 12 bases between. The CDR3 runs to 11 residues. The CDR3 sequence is CSASIRGEQYF. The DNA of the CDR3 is TGCAGTGCCTCAATTCGCGGCGAGCAGTACTTC.

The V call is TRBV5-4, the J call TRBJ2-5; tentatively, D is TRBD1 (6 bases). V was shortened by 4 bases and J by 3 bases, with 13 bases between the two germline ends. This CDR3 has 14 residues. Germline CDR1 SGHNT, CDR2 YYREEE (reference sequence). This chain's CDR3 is CASSPTGAKETQYF. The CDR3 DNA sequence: TGTGCCAGCAGCCCGACAGGTGCGAAAGAGACCCAGTACTTC.

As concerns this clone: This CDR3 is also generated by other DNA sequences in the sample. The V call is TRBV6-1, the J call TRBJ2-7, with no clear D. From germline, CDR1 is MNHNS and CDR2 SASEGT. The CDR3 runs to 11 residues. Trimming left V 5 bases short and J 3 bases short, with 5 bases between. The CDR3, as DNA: TGTGCCAGCAGTCCAAACTACGAGCAGTACTTC. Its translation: CASSPNYEQYF.

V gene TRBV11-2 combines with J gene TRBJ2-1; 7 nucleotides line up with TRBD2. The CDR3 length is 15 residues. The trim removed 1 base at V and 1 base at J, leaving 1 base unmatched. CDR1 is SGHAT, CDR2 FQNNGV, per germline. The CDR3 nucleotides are TGTGCCAGCAGCTTAGTCGGGAGGTCCTACAATGAGCAGTTCTTC. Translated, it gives CASSLVGRSYNEQFF.

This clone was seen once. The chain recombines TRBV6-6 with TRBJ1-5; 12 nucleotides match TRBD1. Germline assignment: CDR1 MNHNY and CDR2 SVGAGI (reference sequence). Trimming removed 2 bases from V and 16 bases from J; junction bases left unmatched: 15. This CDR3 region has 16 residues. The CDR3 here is CASSYQVPGQGAALHF. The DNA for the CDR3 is TGTGCCAGCAGTTACCAAGTCCCGGGACAGGGGGCTGCCCTCCATTTT.

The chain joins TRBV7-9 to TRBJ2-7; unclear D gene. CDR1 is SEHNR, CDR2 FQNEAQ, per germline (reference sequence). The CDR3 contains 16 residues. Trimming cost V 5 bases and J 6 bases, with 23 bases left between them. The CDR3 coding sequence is TGTGCCAGCAGCACACTTTTGACGGGTCTTTGGTCCGAGCAGTACTTC. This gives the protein CASSTLLTGLWSEQYF.

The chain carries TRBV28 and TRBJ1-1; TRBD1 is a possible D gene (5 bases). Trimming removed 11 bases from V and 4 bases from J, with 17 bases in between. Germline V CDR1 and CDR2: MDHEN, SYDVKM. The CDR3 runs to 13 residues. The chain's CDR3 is CAGAPPGFTEAFF. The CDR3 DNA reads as TGTGCCGGGGCCCCTCCAGGGTTCACTGAAGCTTTCTTT.

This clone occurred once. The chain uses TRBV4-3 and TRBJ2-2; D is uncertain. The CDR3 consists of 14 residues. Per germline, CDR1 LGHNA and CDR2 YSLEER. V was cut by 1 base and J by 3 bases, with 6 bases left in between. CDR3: CASSQGSYTGELFF. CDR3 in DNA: TGCGCCAGCAGCCAAGGCAGCTACACCGGGGAGCTGTTTTTT.

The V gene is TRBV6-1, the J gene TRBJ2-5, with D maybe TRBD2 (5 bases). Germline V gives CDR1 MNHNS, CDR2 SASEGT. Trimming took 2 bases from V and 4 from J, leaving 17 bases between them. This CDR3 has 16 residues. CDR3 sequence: CASSESLAPPGETQYF. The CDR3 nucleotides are TGTGCCAGCAGTGAATCCCTAGCCCCCCCGGGAGAGACCCAGTACTTC.

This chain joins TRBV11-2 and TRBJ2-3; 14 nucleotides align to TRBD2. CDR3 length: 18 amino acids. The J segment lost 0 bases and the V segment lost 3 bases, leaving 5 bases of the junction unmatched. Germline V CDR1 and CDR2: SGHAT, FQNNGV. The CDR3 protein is CASSFWTSGRMSTDTQYF. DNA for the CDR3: TGTGCCAGCAGCTTCTGGACTAGCGGGAGGATGAGCACAGATACGCAGTATTTT.

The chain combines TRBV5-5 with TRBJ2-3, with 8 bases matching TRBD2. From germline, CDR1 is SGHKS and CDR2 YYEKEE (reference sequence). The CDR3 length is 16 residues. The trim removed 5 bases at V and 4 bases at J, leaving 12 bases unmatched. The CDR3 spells CASRLTGTSSPDTQYF. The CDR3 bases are TGTGCCAGCAGACTCACCGGGACTAGTTCACCAGATACGCAGTATTTT.

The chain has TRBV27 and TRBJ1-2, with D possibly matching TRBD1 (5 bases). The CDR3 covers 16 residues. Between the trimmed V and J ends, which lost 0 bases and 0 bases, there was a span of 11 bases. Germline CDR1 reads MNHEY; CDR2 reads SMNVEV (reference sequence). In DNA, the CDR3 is TGTGCCAGCAGTTTATCGGGGGATATCGCTAACTATGGCTACACCTTC. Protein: CASSLSGDIANYGYTF.